The 9 T cell receptor beta chains below were found in one sample sequenced in a study of blood T cell repertoires in COVID-19. Repertoires were generated with immunoSEQ multiplex PCR, while TCRdb's copy carries only in-frame clones and drops some. In the table there are about 200,000 clones, 88% of which are singletons. Sequencing input: peripheral blood. Source of these receptors: a man aged 18 to 30 with active or convalescent COVID-19.

This chain joins TRBV12-3 or TRBV12-4 and TRBJ1-4; D remains unclear. Between the trimmed V and J ends, which lost 3 bases and 11 bases, there was a span of 10 bases. The CDR3 has 12 residues. CDR3 loop: CASSFEARKLFF. The DNA for the CDR3 is TGTGCCAGCAGTTTTGAAGCTCGGAAACTGTTTTTT.

The chain uses TRBV7-8 and TRBJ2-7, with 9 bases identical to TRBD2. Losses at the gene ends were 5 bases for V and 2 bases for J; bases not matched to a gene: 4. Germline V gene data show CDR1 as SGHVS and CDR2 as FQNEAQ. This CDR3 is built from 14 residues. CDR3 bases: TGTGCCAGCAGCACGACTAGCGGTGCCTACGAGCAGTACTTC. Translation gives CASSTTSGAYEQYF.

This rearrangement joins TRBV7-2 to TRBJ2-3, with D perhaps matching TRBD2 (5 bases). Germline V gene data show CDR1 as SGHTA and CDR2 as FQGNSA. The CDR3 has 15 amino acids. Trimming took off 1 base at V and 8 bases at J, with 16 bases between the two ends. The CDR3: CASSLVAGPVGTQYF. The CDR3, as DNA: TGTGCCAGCAGCTTAGTTGCGGGCCCCGTGGGTACGCAGTATTTT.

This chain uses TRBV11-3 with TRBJ1-6; maybe TRBD1 (6 bases). CDR1 and CDR2 from the germline V gene are SGHNT and YENEEA. Trimming pared 1 base from V and 8 bases from J, leaving 15 bases between. This CDR3 contains 16 residues. The CDR3 loop reads CASSLVYRVPHSPLHF. CDR3 coding DNA: TGTGCCAGCAGCTTAGTATACAGGGTCCCCCATTCACCCCTCCACTTT.

This clone was recorded once. The V gene is TRBV6-5, the J gene TRBJ1-2, with TRBD1 matching 7 bases. J lost 4 bases, V lost 6 bases, and 11 bases had no gene match. Per germline, CDR1 MNHEY and CDR2 SVGAGI. CDR3 length equals 15 residues. CDR3: CASRTTGEYLYGYTF. DNA of the CDR3: TGTGCCAGCAGGACCACAGGGGAATACCTCTATGGCTACACCTTC.

The chain couples TRBV25-1 to TRBJ2-7; 11 bases map to TRBD1. Germline V gene sequence: CDR1 MGHDK, CDR2 SYGVNS. V lost 6 bases to trimming and J lost 5 bases; unmatched junction nucleotides: 6. CDR3 length: 14 residues. CDR3 DNA sequence: TGTGCCAGCAGAAGGACAGGGGGCCCCCACGAGCAGTACTTC. Its translation is CASRRTGGPHEQYF.

The CDR3 loop is CATSTTTGSLEETQYF. Here the CDR3 DNA reads TGTGCCACCAGCACTACGACAGGGTCTTTGGAAGAGACCCAGTACTTC. The chain recombines TRBV24-1 with TRBJ2-5, with TRBD1 identical over 7 bases. The CDR3 loop spans 16 amino acids. V was pared by 7 bases and J by 3 bases, with 13 bases of the junction left unmatched. The V gene's germline CDR1 is KGHDR and CDR2 SFDVKD.

This chain joins TRBV19 and TRBJ2-4, with a tentative D call TRBD1 (5 bases). The CDR3 contains 12 residues. Trimming shortened V by 5 bases and J by 8 bases, and 10 bases separated the two germline ends. The germline V gene encodes CDR1 LNHDA and CDR2 SQIVND (reference sequence). The CDR3 reads CASSSRVDIQYF. Written as DNA, the CDR3 is TGTGCCAGTAGTTCCAGGGTTGACATTCAGTACTTC.

This clone came up a few times. The rearrangement links TRBV18 to TRBJ1-4, with 7 bases lining up with TRBD1. This CDR3 spans 16 amino acids. Germline CDR1 KGHSH, CDR2 LQKENI. The J segment lost 8 bases and the V segment lost 0 bases, leaving 9 bases of the junction unmatched. The CDR3 region has the DNA TGTGCCAGCTCACCACCCCAAGGACAGGCCAACGAAAAACTGTTTTTT. It is translated as CASSPPQGQANEKLFF.